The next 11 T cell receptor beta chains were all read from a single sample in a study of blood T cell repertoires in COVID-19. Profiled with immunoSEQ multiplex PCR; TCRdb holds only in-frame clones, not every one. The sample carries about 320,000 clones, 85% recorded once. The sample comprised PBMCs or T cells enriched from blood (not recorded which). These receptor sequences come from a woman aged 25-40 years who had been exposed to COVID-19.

The CDR3 region is CASSQVGGPTDTQYF. CDR3 in DNA: TGCGCCAGCAGCCAAGTGGGGGGGCCCACAGATACGCAGTATTTT. The chain carries TRBV4-3 and TRBJ2-3, with a tentative D call TRBD2 (7 bases). This CDR3 spans 15 amino acids. Germline CDR1 reads LGHNA; CDR2 reads YSLEER. Between the trimmed V and J ends, which lost 1 base and 2 bases, there was a span of 10 bases.

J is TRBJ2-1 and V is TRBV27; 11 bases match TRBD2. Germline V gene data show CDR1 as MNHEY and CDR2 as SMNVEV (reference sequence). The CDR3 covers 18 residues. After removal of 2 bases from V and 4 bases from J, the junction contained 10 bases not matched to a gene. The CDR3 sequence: CASSLRTPTSGGYNEQFF. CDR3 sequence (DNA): TGTGCCAGCAGTTTAAGGACGCCAACTAGCGGGGGTTACAATGAGCAGTTCTTC.

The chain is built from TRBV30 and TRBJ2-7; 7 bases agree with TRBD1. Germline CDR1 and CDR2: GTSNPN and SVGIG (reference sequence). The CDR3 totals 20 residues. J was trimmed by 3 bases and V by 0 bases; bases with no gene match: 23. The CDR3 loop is CAWSVPSGGVRGSVNYEQYF. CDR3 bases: TGTGCCTGGAGTGTACCCTCAGGCGGCGTCAGGGGGTCGGTTAACTACGAGCAGTACTTC.

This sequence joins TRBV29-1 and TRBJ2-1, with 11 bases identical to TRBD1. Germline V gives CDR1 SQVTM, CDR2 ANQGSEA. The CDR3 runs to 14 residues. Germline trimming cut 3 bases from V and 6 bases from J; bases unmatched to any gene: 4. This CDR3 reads CSVDVGTGGNEQFF. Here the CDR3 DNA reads TGCAGCGTTGATGTAGGGACAGGGGGCAATGAGCAGTTCTTC.

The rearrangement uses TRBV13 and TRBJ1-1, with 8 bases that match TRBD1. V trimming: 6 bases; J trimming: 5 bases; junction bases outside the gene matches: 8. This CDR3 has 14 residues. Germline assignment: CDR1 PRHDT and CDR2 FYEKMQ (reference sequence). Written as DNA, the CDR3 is TGTGCCAGCAGACTGCAGGGGGCGCGAACTGAAGCTTTCTTT. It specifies CASRLQGARTEAFF.

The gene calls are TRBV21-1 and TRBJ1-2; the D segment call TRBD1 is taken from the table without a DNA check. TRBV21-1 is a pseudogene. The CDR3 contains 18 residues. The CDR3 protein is CASSRTSGTGGNNYGYTF. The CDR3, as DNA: TGTGCCAGCAGCAGGACCTCCGGGACAGGGGGCAATAACTATGGCTACACCTTC.

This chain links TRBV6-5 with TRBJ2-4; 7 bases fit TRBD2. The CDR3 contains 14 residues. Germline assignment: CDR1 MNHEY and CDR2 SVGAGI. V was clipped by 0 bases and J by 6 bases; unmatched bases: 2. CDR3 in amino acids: CASSYSGEGNIQYF. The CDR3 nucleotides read TGTGCCAGCAGTTACTCAGGGGAGGGAAACATTCAGTACTTC.

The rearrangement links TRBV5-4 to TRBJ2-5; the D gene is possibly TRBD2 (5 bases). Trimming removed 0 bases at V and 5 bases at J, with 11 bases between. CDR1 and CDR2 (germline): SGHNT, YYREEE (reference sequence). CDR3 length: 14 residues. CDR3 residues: CASSLVGSGETQYF. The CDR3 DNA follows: TGTGCCAGCAGCTTGGTGGGATCGGGGGAGACCCAGTACTTC.

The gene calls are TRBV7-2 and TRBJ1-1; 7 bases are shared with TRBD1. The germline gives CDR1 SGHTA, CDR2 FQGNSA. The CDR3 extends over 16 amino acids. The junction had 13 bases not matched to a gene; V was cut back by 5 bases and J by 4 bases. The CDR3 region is CASSPTTGVMFTEAFF. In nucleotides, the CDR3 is TGTGCCAGCAGCCCCACCACAGGGGTAATGTTCACTGAAGCTTTCTTT.

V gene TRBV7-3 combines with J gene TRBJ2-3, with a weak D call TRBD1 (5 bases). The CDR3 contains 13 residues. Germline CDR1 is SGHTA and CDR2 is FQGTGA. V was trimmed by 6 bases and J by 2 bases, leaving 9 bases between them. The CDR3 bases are TGTGCCAGCAGTTCGACAGCCACAGATACGCAGTATTTT. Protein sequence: CASSSTATDTQYF.

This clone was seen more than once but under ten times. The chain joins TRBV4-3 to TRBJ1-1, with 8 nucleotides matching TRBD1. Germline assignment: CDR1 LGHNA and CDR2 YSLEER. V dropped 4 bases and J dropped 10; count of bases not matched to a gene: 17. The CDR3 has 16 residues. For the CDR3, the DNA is TGCGCCAGCAGCCCTCTCTTGCTTCGGGACAGGAGGGTAGCTTTCTTT. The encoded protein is CASSPLLLRDRRVAFF.